A single TCR beta chain is shown here with its context. No antigen is known for it. This sample was taken from a study of T cells in localized non-small cell lung cancer. Sequencing used immunoSEQ multiplex PCR; TCRdb keeps in-frame clones, though not all of them. The table shows 20,000 to 25,000 clones, with around 90% occurring only once. Study-level findings and limits: Researchers found a median around 61 of the top 100 tumor clones in adjacent lung. Owing to sequencing of a solitary tumor region, heterogeneity cannot be discounted. Uninvolved adjacent lung showed peak T cell clonality, exceeding tumor. Density of T cells in blood, when higher, went with longer overall survival.

V was clipped by 0 bases and J by 7 bases, with 7 bases between them. CDR3 length: 12 residues. CDR1 and CDR2 from the germline V gene are SGHRS and YFSETQ. Here the sequenced sample was peripheral blood, taken before any cancer treatment. The receptor was derived from a male donor aged 60 or over with stage I squamous cell lung carcinoma. The V gene is TRBV5-1, the J gene TRBJ1-2; D gene uncertain. Here the CDR3 DNA reads TGCGCCAGCAGCTTGGGGTCAATTGGCTACACCTTC. This codes for CASSLGSIGYTF.